This TCR beta chain appears in the sequencing data of a study of T cells in Graves' hyperthyroidism and ophthalmopathy. Looking at the study overall: The initial diagnosis was the point when peripheral blood was collected, ahead of any treatment.

Thyroid ultrasound and orbital computed tomography, with clinical symptoms and serum thyroxine and TRAb, informed diagnoses. From around 11 ml of fresh peripheral blood, PBMCs were isolated. Study-level points and caveats: Classification by a 13 V-J model distinguished ophthalmopathy from stable hyperthyroidism.

The V segment lost 4 bases and the J segment 1 base; nucleotides outside the gene matches: 8. This CDR3 region has 16 residues. Germline CDR1 is MGHDK and CDR2 is SYGVNS. Comments on this clonotype: The antigen is not known. Since a much larger clone is just one base distant, this may be a read error.

Amplification targeted TCR beta CDR3 regions from RNA transcripts. First-round RT-PCR targeting the TCR CDR3 was performed with the HTBI primer set. MiXCR, applied by TCRdb to the multiplex PCR reads, yields one record per CDR3 protein. The table records over 500,000 distinct CDR3 sequences, about 16% of them present only once. This sequence originates from a woman aged 25 to 39 with Graves' ophthalmopathy. The rearrangement uses TRBV25-1 and TRBJ2-5; 8 positions match TRBD1. The sequencing sample was made of blood. The CDR3: CASSGFRTGSQETQYF. In DNA, the CDR3 is TGTGCCAGCAGTGGATTCAGGACAGGGAGCCAAGAGACCCAGTACTTC.